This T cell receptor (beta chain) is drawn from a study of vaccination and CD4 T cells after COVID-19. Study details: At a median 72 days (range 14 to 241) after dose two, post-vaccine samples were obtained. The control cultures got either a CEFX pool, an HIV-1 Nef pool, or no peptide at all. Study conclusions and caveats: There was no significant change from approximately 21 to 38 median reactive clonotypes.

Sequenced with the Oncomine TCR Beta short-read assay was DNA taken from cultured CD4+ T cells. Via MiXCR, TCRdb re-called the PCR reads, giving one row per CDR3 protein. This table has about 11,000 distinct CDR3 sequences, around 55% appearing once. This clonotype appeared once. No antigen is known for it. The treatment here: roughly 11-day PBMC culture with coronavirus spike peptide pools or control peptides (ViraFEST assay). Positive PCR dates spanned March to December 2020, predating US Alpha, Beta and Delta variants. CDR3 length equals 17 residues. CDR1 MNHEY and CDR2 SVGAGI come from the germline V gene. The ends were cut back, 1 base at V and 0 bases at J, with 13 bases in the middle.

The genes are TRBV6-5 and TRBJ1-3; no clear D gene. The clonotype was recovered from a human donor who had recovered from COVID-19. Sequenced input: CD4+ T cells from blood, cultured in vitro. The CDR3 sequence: CASSYLPSFYSGNTIYF. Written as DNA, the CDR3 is TGTGCCAGCAGTTACTTGCCCAGCTTCTACTCTGGAAACACCATATATTTT.